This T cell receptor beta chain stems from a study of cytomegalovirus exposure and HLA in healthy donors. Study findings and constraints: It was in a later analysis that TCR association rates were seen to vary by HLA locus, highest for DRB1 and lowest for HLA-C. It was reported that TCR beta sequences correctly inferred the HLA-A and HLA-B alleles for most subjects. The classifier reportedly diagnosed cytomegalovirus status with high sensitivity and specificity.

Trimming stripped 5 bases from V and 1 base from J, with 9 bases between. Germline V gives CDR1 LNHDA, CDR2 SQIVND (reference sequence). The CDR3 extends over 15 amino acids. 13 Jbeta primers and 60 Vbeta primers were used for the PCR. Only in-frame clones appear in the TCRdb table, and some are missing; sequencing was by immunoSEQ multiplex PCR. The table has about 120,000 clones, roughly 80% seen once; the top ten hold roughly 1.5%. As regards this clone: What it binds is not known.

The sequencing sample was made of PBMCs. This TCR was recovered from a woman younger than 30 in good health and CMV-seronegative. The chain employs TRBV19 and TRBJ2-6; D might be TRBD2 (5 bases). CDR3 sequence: CASSARESGANVLTF. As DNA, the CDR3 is TGTGCCAGTAGTGCAAGGGAGTCTGGGGCCAACGTCCTGACTTTC.